The T cell receptor beta chain under discussion was sequenced for a study of OX40 agonist ivuxolimab in advanced cancers. For the study at large: Ivuxolimab, an antibody that agonizes OX40 (CD134), was administered to the patients. Males comprised around 80% of the group, whose mean age was around 62 years (range roughly 20 to 85).

Assay used: immunoSEQ multiplex PCR; TCRdb lists only in-frame clones, some missing. The table lists some 17,000 clones, approximately 72% of them singletons. The CDR3 runs to 13 residues. Germline CDR1 and CDR2: ENHRY and SYGVKD. The junction had 5 bases not matched to a gene; V was cut back by 3 bases and J by 7 bases. The cohort excluded patients with autoimmune disease history or systemic immunosuppression. This clone has a single count. The rearrangement joins TRBV10-3 to TRBJ2-7; 8 nucleotides match TRBD1. This receptor was obtained from an adult with an advanced solid tumor such as melanoma, head and neck, liver or kidney cancer. The input for sequencing was CD4+ or CD8+ T cells sorted from blood, taken in a trial of the OX40 agonist ivuxolimab. This chain's CDR3 is CAISDRGLGEQYF. CDR3 DNA sequence: TGTGCCATCAGTGACAGGGGGCTAGGTGAGCAGTACTTC.